The entry below gives a single T cell receptor (beta chain) sequence along with its context. Its target is unknown. The data stem from a study of cytomegalovirus exposure and HLA in healthy donors. Looking at the study overall: Within the Caucasian-associated ancestry cluster were roughly 81% of the approximately 400 genotyped donors.

Study-wide results and caveats: It emerged from a later analysis that several of the most significant clusters appeared to be linked to common viral pathogens.

The study sampled nominally healthy donors, though unrecorded immune exposures were likely. The germline CDR1 and CDR2 sequences are SGHTA and FQGNSA. The ends lost 5 bases at V and 1 base at J; junction bases unmatched: 7. The CDR3 covers 16 residues. Both 60 Vbeta primers and 13 Jbeta primers went into the PCR. Data came from immunoSEQ multiplex PCR; TCRdb stores just in-frame clones and leaves some out. This table holds fewer than 200,000 clones, 70% to 80% found once. The sample comprised PBMCs. This chain connects TRBV7-2 to TRBJ2-4, with 8 bases matching TRBD1. The receptor was isolated from a man aged 18 to 29 in good health and CMV-seropositive. CDR3 amino acids: CASSKWGQEAKNIQYF. CDR3 nucleotide sequence: TGTGCCAGCAGCAAATGGGGACAGGAGGCCAAAAACATTCAGTACTTC.